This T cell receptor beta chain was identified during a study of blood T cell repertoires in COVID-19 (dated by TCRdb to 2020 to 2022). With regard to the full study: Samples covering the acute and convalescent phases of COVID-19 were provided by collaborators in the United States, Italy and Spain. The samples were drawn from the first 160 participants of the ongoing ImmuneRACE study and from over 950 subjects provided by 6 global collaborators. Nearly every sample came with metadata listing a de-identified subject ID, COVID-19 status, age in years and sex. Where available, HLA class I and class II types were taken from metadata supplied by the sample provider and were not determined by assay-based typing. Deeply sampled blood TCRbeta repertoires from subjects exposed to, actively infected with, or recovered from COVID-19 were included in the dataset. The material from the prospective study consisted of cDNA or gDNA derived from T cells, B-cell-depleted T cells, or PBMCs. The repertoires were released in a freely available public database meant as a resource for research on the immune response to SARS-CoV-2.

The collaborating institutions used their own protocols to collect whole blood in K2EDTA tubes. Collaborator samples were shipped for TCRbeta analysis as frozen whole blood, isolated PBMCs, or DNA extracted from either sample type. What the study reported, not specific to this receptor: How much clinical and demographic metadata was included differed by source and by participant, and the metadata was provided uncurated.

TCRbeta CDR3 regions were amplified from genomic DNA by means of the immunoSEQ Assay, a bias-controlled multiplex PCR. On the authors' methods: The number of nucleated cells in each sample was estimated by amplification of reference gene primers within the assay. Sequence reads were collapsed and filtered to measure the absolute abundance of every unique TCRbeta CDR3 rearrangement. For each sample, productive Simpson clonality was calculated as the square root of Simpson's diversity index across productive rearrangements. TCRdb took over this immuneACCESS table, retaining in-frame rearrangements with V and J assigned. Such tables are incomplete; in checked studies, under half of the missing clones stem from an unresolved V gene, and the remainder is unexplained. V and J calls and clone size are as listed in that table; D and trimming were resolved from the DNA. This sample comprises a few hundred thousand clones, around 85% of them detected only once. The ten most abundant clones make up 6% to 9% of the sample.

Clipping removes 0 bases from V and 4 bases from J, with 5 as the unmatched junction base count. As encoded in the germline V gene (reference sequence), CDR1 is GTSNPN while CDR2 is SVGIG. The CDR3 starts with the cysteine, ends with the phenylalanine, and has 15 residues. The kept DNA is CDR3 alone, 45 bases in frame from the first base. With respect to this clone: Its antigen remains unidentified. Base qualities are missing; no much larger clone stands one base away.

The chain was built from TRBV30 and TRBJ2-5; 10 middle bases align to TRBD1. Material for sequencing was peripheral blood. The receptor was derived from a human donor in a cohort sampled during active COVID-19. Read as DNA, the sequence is TGTGCCTGGAGTGTAGGGACAGGGGCAGGAGAGACCCAGTACTTC. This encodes CAWSVGTGAGETQYF.